This is a list of T cell receptor beta chains from one sample in a study of T-cell reconstitution after alpha-beta-depleted transplantation in children. From the PCR reads, TCRdb called clonotypes with MiXCR, one entry per CDR3 protein. The table records around 600,000 distinct CDR3 sequences, about 10% of them present only once. The sequencing here drew on PBMCs from the stem cell graft donor, taken from the stem cell graft. These receptors all stem from a human donor who donated a stem cell graft to a child with acute myeloid leukemia. Both conserved end residues are part of each CDR3. The D gene is left open where the match is weak. Clone size is not always given. Where it is, it says once, few, many or a class for expanded clones.

CDR3 length: 11; V gene: TRBV29-1; D gene: .; clone size: few; J gene: TRBJ2-7; CDR3 DNA: TGCAGCGCCCAAACTACTACCGAGCAGTACTTC; CDR3 protein: CSAQTTTEQYF
CDR3 length: 15; V gene: TRBV28; D gene: .; clone size: .; J gene: TRBJ2-2; CDR3 DNA: TGTGCCAGCAGAAGGCGCCGAGGGAACACCGGGGAGCTGTTTTTT; CDR3 protein: CASRRRRGNTGELFF
CDR3 length: 16; V gene: TRBV20-1; D gene: TRBD1; clone size: .; J gene: TRBJ2-5; CDR3 DNA: TGCAGTGCTGCGCGCCCCACTCCGGGACAGAAAGAGACCCAGTACTTC; CDR3 protein: CSAARPTPGQKETQYF
CDR3 length: 15; V gene: TRBV20-1; D gene: .; clone size: few; J gene: TRBJ1-2; CDR3 DNA: TGCAGTGCTAGGAGGGGGGCCCAACGTAACTATGGCTACACCTTC; CDR3 protein: CSARRGAQRNYGYTF
CDR3 length: 16; V gene: TRBV5-1; D gene: .; clone size: few; J gene: TRBJ1-6; CDR3 DNA: TGCGCCAGCAGCCAAACCCAGGGATTTCAAGGTTCACCCCTCCACTTT; CDR3 protein: CASSQTQGFQGSPLHF
CDR3 length: 14; V gene: TRBV5-1; D gene: .; clone size: many; J gene: TRBJ1-5; CDR3 DNA: TGCGCCAGCAGCTTGGATTATAGCAATCAGCCCCAGCATTTT; CDR3 protein: CASSLDYSNQPQHF
CDR3 length: 14; V gene: TRBV20-1; D gene: .; clone size: few; J gene: TRBJ1-5; CDR3 DNA: TGCAGTGCTAGAGCCATACAGGGTGGTCAGCCCCAGCATTTT; CDR3 protein: CSARAIQGGQPQHF
CDR3 length: 14; V gene: TRBV15; D gene: .; clone size: many; J gene: TRBJ2-1; CDR3 DNA: TGTGCCACCCGGACAGTTAGCTCCTACAATGAGCAGTTCTTC; CDR3 protein: CATRTVSSYNEQFF
CDR3 length: 18; V gene: TRBV6-2/TRBV6-3; D gene: .; clone size: .; J gene: TRBJ2-3; CDR3 DNA: TGTGCCAGCAGCCGAACCCCCCTTGGCGGGGCAGTTGAAGATACGCAGTATTTT; CDR3 protein: CASSRTPLGGAVEDTQYF
CDR3 length: 18; V gene: TRBV12-5; D gene: TRBD2; clone size: few; J gene: TRBJ2-3; CDR3 DNA: TGTGCTAGTGGTTTGGAGATTCTAGCGGGAAATGGCACAGATACGCAGTATTTT; CDR3 protein: CASGLEILAGNGTDTQYF
CDR3 length: 16; V gene: TRBV25-1; D gene: TRBD1; clone size: few; J gene: TRBJ2-1; CDR3 DNA: TGTGCCAGCAGTGATCCGACAGGGGGCCCCTACAATGAGCAGTTCTTC; CDR3 protein: CASSDPTGGPYNEQFF